Presented here are 11 T cell receptor beta chains from one specimen sequenced in a study of T cells in Graves' hyperthyroidism and ophthalmopathy. TCR beta CDR3 regions were amplified from RNA. Initially, a first-round RT-PCR of the TCR CDR3 employed the HTBI primer set. TCRdb ran MiXCR on the multiplex PCR reads and lists one entry per CDR3 protein. The table lists 500,000 to 550,000 distinct CDR3 sequences, about 20% of them singletons. The sample taken for sequencing was blood. The receptors here all came from a man between 18 and 29 years old with Graves' hyperthyroidism.

This clonotype has ten or more counts. CDR3 bases: TGTGCTAGTGGTTTGACACGGACGGGGAACACCGGGGAGCTGTTTTTT. As protein: CASGLTRTGNTGELFF. The V and J genes are TRBV12-5 and TRBJ2-2; D gene uncertain. Germline CDR1 is LGHNT and CDR2 is FRNRAP. Deletions cut 2 bases from V and 1 base from J, with 11 bases between. The CDR3 is 16 residues long.

This clonotype was recorded many times. The chain uses TRBV4-1 and TRBJ1-1; 9 nucleotides line up with TRBD1. The CDR3 runs 16 residues. Germline V gene data show CDR1 as MGHRA and CDR2 as YSYEKL. The junction had 4 bases not matched to a gene; V was cut back by 1 base and J by 1 base. CDR3 nucleotides: TGCGCCAGCAGCCAAGTGGGACAGGGAAAGAACACTGAAGCTTTCTTT. This gives the protein CASSQVGQGKNTEAFF.

At least ten counts were recorded for this clonotype. The chain employs TRBV5-1 and TRBJ1-1; unclear D gene. V lost 0 bases to trimming and J lost 4 bases, with 10 bases between them. CDR3 length equals 14 residues. Germline CDR1 SGHRS, CDR2 YFSETQ. CDR3 region: CASSLAGQITEAFF. For the CDR3, the DNA is TGCGCCAGCAGCTTGGCCGGGCAGATCACTGAAGCTTTCTTT.

A few counts support this clonotype. This may be a read error, as it is one base from a much larger clone. The rearrangement links TRBV12-3 or TRBV12-4 to TRBJ1-1, with D perhaps TRBD1 (5 bases). The CDR3 is 14 residues long. This CDR3 is CASSRGVWNTEACF. The DNA of the CDR3 is TGTGCCAGCAGTCGAGGGGTCTGGAACACTGAAGCTTGCTTT.

This clonotype was seen repeatedly, ten times or more. The CDR3: CASSYQGGGGTEAFF. The CDR3 nucleotides are TGTGCCAGCAGTTACCAGGGAGGTGGAGGCACTGAAGCTTTCTTT. J is TRBJ1-1 and V is TRBV6-5, with a possible D match to TRBD1 (5 bases). From germline, CDR1 is MNHEY and CDR2 SVGAGI. Trimming removed 2 bases from V and 4 bases from J, with 14 bases in between. The CDR3 has 15 residues.

This clonotype has ten or more counts. The chain uses TRBV27 and TRBJ1-2; D might be TRBD1 (5 bases). Germline values: CDR1 MNHEY, CDR2 SMNVEV (reference sequence). The CDR3 has 14 amino acids. The ends were cut back, 6 bases at V and 5 bases at J, with 16 bases in the middle. Here the CDR3 DNA reads TGTGCCAGCAGGGGGGGACGGGGCCTATATGGCTACACCTTC. Amino acids: CASRGGRGLYGYTF.

The chain carries TRBV5-1 and TRBJ1-2; 7 nucleotides agree with TRBD1. This CDR3 has 13 residues. The V segment lost 4 bases and the J segment 6 bases; nucleotides outside the gene matches: 6. Germline-derived CDR1 and CDR2 are SGHRS and YFSETQ. CDR3 amino acids: CASSLQGLNGYTF. The DNA for the CDR3 is TGCGCCAGCAGCCTACAGGGGCTAAATGGCTACACCTTC.

The chain employs TRBV29-1 and TRBJ2-7; D is possibly TRBD2 (5 bases). The V and J ends lost 7 bases and 2 bases respectively, with 9 bases between them. Per germline, CDR1 SQVTM and CDR2 ANQGSEA. The CDR3 is made up of 11 amino acids. The CDR3 is CSAEGPYEQYF. DNA of the CDR3: TGCAGCGCCGAGGGTCCCTACGAGCAGTACTTC.

This clonotype was counted ten times or more. This sequence joins TRBV20-1 and TRBJ1-1, with a possible D match to TRBD1 (5 bases). With 5 bases removed from V and 11 bases from J, the gap between germline ends came to 6 bases. CDR1 and CDR2 from the germline V gene are DFQATT and SNEGSKA (reference sequence). The CDR3 totals 8 residues. In nucleotides, the CDR3 is TGCAGTGCTTGGGGCGCTTTCTTT. Its translation is CSAWGAFF.

This clonotype was recorded many times. The rearrangement links TRBV28 to TRBJ1-2; tentatively, D is TRBD1 (6 bases). The V gene lost 5 bases and the J gene lost 6 bases, with 16 bases spanning the gap. This CDR3 region has 14 residues. Germline V gives CDR1 MDHEN, CDR2 SYDVKM. The CDR3 is CASSGTWLRDGYTF. CDR3 coding DNA: TGTGCCAGCAGTGGGACATGGTTGAGGGATGGCTACACCTTC.

The V gene is TRBV6-4, the J gene TRBJ1-2; possible D gene TRBD1, 5 bases. Germline lookup yields CDR1 MRHNA and CDR2 SNTAGT. This CDR3 spans 15 amino acids. V lost 3 bases and J 4 bases, leaving 15 bases between the germline ends. Written as DNA, the CDR3 is TGTGCCAGCAGTGAAGGACAAGAATGGGGCTATGGCTACACCTTC. It specifies CASSEGQEWGYGYTF.